This T cell receptor beta chain originates from a study of shared clonotypes between healthy human individuals (dated by TCRdb to the early 2020s). Describing the broader study: The cohort included three men and a couple of women between 18 and 49 years of age. For each donor, three plates each were used for CD4 naive and CD4 memory, two plates were used for CD8 naive, and one plate was used for CD8 memory. To estimate repertoire size and how much clonotype sharing occurs between individuals, the study deeply sequenced the blood TCR repertoires of roughly 5 healthy adults. Libraries were prepared and TCR repertoires were sequenced by different laboratories using diverse techniques, in order to increase sequencing depth and limit assay-specific biases. Leukapheresis yielded between about 0.9 and 8.9 billion PBMCs per donor.

Donors were healthy HIV-negative adults with no recently reported acute infections or vaccinations. Every donor was a Caucasian adult residing in Nashville, Tennessee, USA. CD8 memory samples were composed of magnetically selected CD45RO+ cells combined with CCR7-negative CD45RA+ effector memory (TemRA) cells. Blood was collected by leukapheresis, and PBMCs were isolated by Ficoll-Histopaque density gradient centrifugation and then cryopreserved in liquid nitrogen vapor phase. Analytical flow cytometry was used to check the purity and quantity of each magnetically sorted T cell population. Genomic DNA was isolated from each sorted fraction and quantified by UV absorbance on a Nanodrop 2000c. On this clone itself: Its specific antigen is unknown. Base qualities were left out, and no much larger clone turns up one base away.

Using the deep immunoSEQ assay, TCR CDR3 regions were amplified from genomic DNA by multiplex PCR. Genomic DNA extracted from each cell subset was distributed evenly over all wells of several immunoSEQ 96-well plates, and each plate served as one replicate. For sorted subsets, each replicate PCR was loaded with 200 ng genomic DNA, equivalent to 32,000 or so T cell genomes. Purified libraries were measured with a Qubit 3.0 fluorometer, size-checked on a Bioanalyzer 2100, and measured again with the KAPA Library Quantification kit. Every immunoSEQ 96-well plate was sequenced on a separate single-read 150-cycle Illumina NextSeq 550 flow cell. Turning to the authors' computational methods: The immunoSEQ output contained only junctional sequences without quality scores, so filtering could not match that applied to full-length reads. Sequences were annotated with PyIR, a Python wrapper for IgBLAST v1.9, using IMGT germline references to assign V/J genes and CDR3. Reads were filtered out if the reads had weak V/J assignments (E-value above 1e-6), no CDR3, stop codons, out-of-frame junctions, or ambiguous translated residues. V3J clonotypes were defined as sequences sharing the same inferred V gene, J gene, and CDR3 amino acid sequence. To compute the percentage overlap between repertoires, the number of shared unique clonotypes was divided by the size of the smaller repertoire. Richness of each repertoire was evaluated using RTK rarefaction, the Chao1 estimator, and Recon v2.1 estimates of unobserved clonotypes. For all TCRbeta clonotypes obtained by the gDNA method from four donors, generation probabilities were computed with OLGA. TCRdb limited this immuneACCESS table to in-frame rearrangements with V and J called. A share of clones is missing; checked studies link under half to unresolved V genes, and the rest is unexplained. V, J and clone size are taken as reported in that table, and D and trimming were inferred from the DNA itself. This sample holds 600,000 to 750,000 clones; less than 95% were observed only once. Together, the top ten hold less than 40% of the sample.

Study-wide findings and limitations: Naive subsets generally had larger estimated clonotype richness than memory subsets. Even with the large sequencing depth, rarefaction of the sorted-subset datasets indicated that sequencing was incomplete. The small number of donors limited the genetic and exposure-history diversity represented. Sampling was limited to blood, and TCR repertoires in tissue likely differ from TCR repertoires in blood. Higher generation probabilities were observed for clonotypes shared by all four sorted-subset donors than for non-shared clonotypes. Sharing across several donors was observed for roughly 5.4% of naive CD4, less than 4% of naive CD8, over 2% of memory CD4, and over 0.3% of memory CD8 clonotypes. Pairwise subsampling indicated that sequencing depth was expected to affect the degree of clonotype sharing among donors.

Measured from the cysteine to the phenylalanine, the CDR3 is 14 residues long. Left in the record is the CDR3 DNA by itself, 42 bases read in frame from the first base. V sheds 0 bases and J sheds 7 bases, leaving 13 bases between their ends. CDR1 SGHKS and CDR2 YYEKEE were looked up in the germline V gene (reference sequence). The sample taken for sequencing was memory CD8+ T cells from PBMCs. The sample's cell subset or site label, in plain terms: CD45RO+ cells pooled with CCR7-negative TemRA cells. The clonotype was recovered from a man aged 18 to 30 in good health. Some clones in this sample may be carry-over from other donors' samples. The rearranged chain carries TRBV5-5 and TRBJ2-5; no D gene is confidently identified. The CDR3 protein is CASSLDHIDWTQYF. The DNA reads as follows: TGTGCCAGCAGCTTGGACCACATAGATTGGACCCAGTACTTC.